The clone carrying this TCR beta chain was detected a few times. Staff drew around 10 milliliters of peripheral blood from each donor. Between the trimmed V and J ends, which lost 6 bases and 2 bases, there was a span of 10 bases. Germline V gives CDR1 SNHLY, CDR2 FYNNEI. This CDR3 has 13 residues. Using a J-beta primer mix together with a sample-barcoded 5' primer, a second PCR was run for roughly 7 to 12 cycles. TCRdb re-called the 5' RACE reads through MiXCR, storing one row per CDR3 protein. The sample shows over 300,000 distinct CDR3 sequences, over 45% of them seen only once. This entry is derived from a study of blood T cells in healthy people across ages.

The V and J genes are TRBV2 and TRBJ2-5; no definite D call. The TCR sequence derives from a man aged 60 to 75 in good health. Sequences were obtained from blood. This CDR3 reads CASRGNLQETQYF. CDR3 DNA: TGTGCCAGCAGGGGGAACTTACAAGAGACCCAGTACTTC.